Each of the 13 T cell receptor beta chains below was sequenced from the same sample in a study of siplizumab effects on memory and regulatory T cells (dated by TCRdb to between 2019 and 2020). Receptors were amplified or captured by the immunoSEQ multiplex PCR assay. The clones in this table, taken by TCRdb from immuneACCESS, are in-frame only. Not every clone is retained; where verified, under half of the shortfall comes from an unresolved V gene, and the cause of the rest is unknown. The table for this sample lists over 100,000 clones; 92% of them were counted only once. The ten biggest clones cover roughly 1% of the sample. Source material: CD4+ T cells sorted from blood. The source is a human donor in good health.

On this clone itself: Different DNA sequences within this sample yield the same CDR3. V and J are TRBV19 and TRBJ1-2; 9 nucleotides line up with TRBD1. CDR1 is LNHDA and CDR2 is SQIVND in the germline V gene (reference sequence). V shed 4 bases and J 0 bases; nucleotides not matched to a gene: 0. The CDR3 spans 14 residues. CDR3 in DNA: TGTGCCAGTAGTAGGGACAGGGCTAACTATGGCTACACCTTC. Its translation is CASSRDRANYGYTF.

This chain joins TRBV6-5 and TRBJ2-5; D remains unclear. V gave up 6 bases and J gave up 1 base, with 15 bases separating them. The V gene's germline CDR1 is MNHEY and CDR2 SVGAGI. The CDR3 runs to 15 residues. The CDR3 DNA sequence: TGTGCCAGCAGGGCTTTTCCCCGGCCCCAAGAGACCCAGTACTTC. Amino acid sequence: CASRAFPRPQETQYF.

The V call is TRBV6-1, the J call TRBJ1-1, with TRBD1 identical over 7 bases. The germline V gene encodes CDR1 MNHNS and CDR2 SASEGT. V gave up 7 bases and J gave up 4 bases; unmatched junction bases: 6. The CDR3 has 13 residues. The CDR3 spells CASNKQGSTEAFF. The CDR3 region has the DNA TGTGCCAGCAATAAACAGGGGAGCACTGAAGCTTTCTTT.

This clone was found once. The rearrangement links TRBV28 to TRBJ1-5, with D hard to call. The CDR3 runs to 14 residues. Germline-derived CDR1 and CDR2 are MDHEN and SYDVKM. V shed 6 bases and J shed 3 bases, with 12 bases lying between them. CDR3 amino acids: CASSRIGVNQPQHF. The CDR3 DNA is TGTGCCAGCAGCCGTATAGGCGTCAATCAGCCCCAGCATTTT.

V and J are TRBV7-3 and TRBJ1-5; D possibly corresponds to TRBD1 (5 bases). V dropped 5 bases and J dropped 4 bases, with 9 bases sitting between them. The CDR3 totals 13 residues. Per the germline V gene, CDR1 is SGHTA and CDR2 is FQGTGA. The CDR3 reads CASSQGRNQPQHF. Here the CDR3 DNA reads TGTGCCAGCAGCCAGGGAAGGAATCAGCCCCAGCATTTT.

The chain is built from TRBV28 and TRBJ2-7, with D uncertain. The ends were cut back, 4 bases at V and 2 bases at J, with 9 bases in the middle. CDR3 length equals 13 residues. Looked up from germline, CDR1 is MDHEN and CDR2 is SYDVKM. The CDR3 protein is CASSSTVPYEQYF. DNA of the CDR3: TGTGCCAGCAGTTCCACGGTACCCTACGAGCAGTACTTC.

The rearrangement uses TRBV6-6 and TRBJ2-1, with D uncertain. This CDR3 spans 11 amino acids. Trimming shortened V by 8 bases and J by 15 bases, and 17 bases separated the two germline ends. Germline values: CDR1 MNHNY, CDR2 SVGAGI (reference sequence). The CDR3 reads CASGFSTGAFF. In DNA form, the CDR3 reads TGTGCCAGCGGATTTAGTACCGGAGCGTTCTTC.

The CDR3 nucleotides are TGTGCCAGCAGCGCCCTAGGAGATGATGAAAAACTGTTTTTT. Its protein is CASSALGDDEKLFF. This chain uses TRBV9 with TRBJ1-4; no clear D gene. Trimming shortened V by 3 bases and J by 6 bases, and 12 bases separated the two germline ends. The length of the CDR3 is 14 residues. Germline V CDR1 and CDR2: SGDLS, YYNGEE.

This rearrangement joins TRBV7-9 to TRBJ2-5; 7 bases are shared with TRBD2. V lost 3 bases and J lost 5; bases outside the gene matches: 12. CDR3 length equals 16 residues. The germline V gene has CDR1 SEHNR and CDR2 FQNEAQ (reference sequence). As DNA, the CDR3 is TGTGCCAGCAGCTTCCCCCGGACTAGTTACGGGGAGACCCAGTACTTC. Amino acid sequence: CASSFPRTSYGETQYF. Filled out from reference TRBV7-9 and TRBJ2-5, the complete variable domain reads DTGVSQNPRHKITKRGQNVTFRCDPISEHNRLYWYRQTLGQGPEFLTYFQNEAQLEKSRLLSDRFSAERPKGSFSTLEIQRTEQGDSAMYLCASSFPRTSYGETQYFGPGTRLLVL.

This clone was observed once. The CDR3 region has the DNA TGTGCCTGGAGTGTACGTTTCAGGGGCGGAATTGGTAATTCACCCCTCCACTTT. This sequence encodes CAWSVRFRGGIGNSPLHF. The chain is built from TRBV30 and TRBJ1-6, with D possibly being TRBD1 (6 bases). Per the germline V gene, CDR1 is GTSNPN and CDR2 is SVGIG (reference sequence). There are 18 residues in the CDR3. V gave up 0 bases and J gave up 6 bases, with 21 bases separating them.

DNA of the CDR3: TGTGCCAGCAGCCGGGACAGGGGGCGGAACACTGAAGCTTTCTTT. This sequence encodes CASSRDRGRNTEAFF. The chain recombines TRBV11-2 with TRBJ1-1, with 12 bases aligning to TRBD1. The length of the CDR3 is 15 residues. J was trimmed by 1 base and V by 5 bases; bases with no gene match: 2. Looked up from germline, CDR1 is SGHAT and CDR2 is FQNNGV. Full variable domain (missing parts from reference TRBV11-2 and TRBJ1-1): EAGVAQSPRYKIIEKRQSVAFWCNPISGHATLYWYQQILGQGPKLLIQFQNNGVVDDSQLPKDRFSAERLKGVDSTLKIQPAKLEDSAVYLCASSRDRGRNTEAFFGQGTRLTVV.

CDR3 in DNA: TGTGCCTCGGGGGCGGGCGGAGCGTCCTACGAGCAGTACTTC. Amino acids: CASGAGGASYEQYF. V is TRBV19 and J is TRBJ2-7; D may be TRBD1 or TRBD2 (6 bases each). The CDR3 covers 14 residues. V was pared by 11 bases and J by 1 base, with 18 bases between. Per the germline V gene, CDR1 is LNHDA and CDR2 is SQIVND (reference sequence).

This chain uses TRBV9 with TRBJ2-3, with TRBD2 matching over 11 bases. The germline gives CDR1 SGDLS, CDR2 YYNGEE. The CDR3 is 17 residues long. V trimming: 3 bases; J trimming: 2 bases; junction bases outside the gene matches: 8. CDR3 nucleotides: TGTGCCAGCAGCGGAGTCGTAGCGGGAGGGATCACAGATACGCAGTATTTT. It specifies CASSGVVAGGITDTQYF. Supplemented by reference TRBV9 and TRBJ2-3, the full variable domain reads DSGVTQTPKHLITATGQRVTLRCSPRSGDLSVYWYQQSLDQGLQFLIQYYNGEERAKGNILERFSAQQFPDLHSELNLSSLELGDSALYFCASSGVVAGGITDTQYFGPGTRLTVL.